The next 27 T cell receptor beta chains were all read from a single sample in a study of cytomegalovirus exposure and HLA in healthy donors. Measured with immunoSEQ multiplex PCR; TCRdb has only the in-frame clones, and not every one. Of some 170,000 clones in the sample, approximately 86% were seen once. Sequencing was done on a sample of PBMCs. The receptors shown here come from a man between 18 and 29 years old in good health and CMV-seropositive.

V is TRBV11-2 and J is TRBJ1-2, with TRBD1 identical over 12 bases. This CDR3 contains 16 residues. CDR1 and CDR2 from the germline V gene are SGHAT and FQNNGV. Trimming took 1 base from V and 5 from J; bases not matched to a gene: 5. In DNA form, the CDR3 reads TGTGCCAGCAGCTTAGGGGGACAGGGGGCTTGGTATGGCTACACCTTC. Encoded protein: CASSLGGQGAWYGYTF.

The CDR3 loop reads CASSPRGGYEQYF. The CDR3, as DNA: TGTGCCAGCAGCCCGCGGGGGGGCTACGAGCAGTACTTC. The chain uses TRBV7-2 and TRBJ2-7, with 9 bases identical to TRBD2. V was pared by 5 bases and J by 3 bases, with 2 bases of the junction left unmatched. CDR1 is SGHTA and CDR2 is FQGNSA in the germline V gene. The length of the CDR3 is 13 residues.

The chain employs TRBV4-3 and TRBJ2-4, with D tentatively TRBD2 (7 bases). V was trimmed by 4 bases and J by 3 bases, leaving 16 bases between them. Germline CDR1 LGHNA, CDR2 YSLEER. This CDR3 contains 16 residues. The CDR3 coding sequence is TGCGCCAGCAGCCCCCTGGGGGGGCTAGGCAAAAACATTCAGTACTTC. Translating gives CASSPLGGLGKNIQYF.

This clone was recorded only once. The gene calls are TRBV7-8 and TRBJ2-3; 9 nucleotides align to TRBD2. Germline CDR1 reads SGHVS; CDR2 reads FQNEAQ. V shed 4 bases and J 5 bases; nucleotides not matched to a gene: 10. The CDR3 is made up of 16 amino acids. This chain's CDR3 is CASSSVAGDGGDTQYF. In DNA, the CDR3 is TGTGCCAGCAGCTCGGTAGCGGGAGACGGCGGAGATACGCAGTATTTT.

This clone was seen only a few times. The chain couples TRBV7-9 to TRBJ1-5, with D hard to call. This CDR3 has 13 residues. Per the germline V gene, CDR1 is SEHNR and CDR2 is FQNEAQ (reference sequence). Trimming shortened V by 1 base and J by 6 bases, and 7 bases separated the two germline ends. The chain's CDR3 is CASSLEPGQPQHF. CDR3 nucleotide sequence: TGTGCCAGCAGCTTAGAACCAGGTCAGCCCCAGCATTTT.

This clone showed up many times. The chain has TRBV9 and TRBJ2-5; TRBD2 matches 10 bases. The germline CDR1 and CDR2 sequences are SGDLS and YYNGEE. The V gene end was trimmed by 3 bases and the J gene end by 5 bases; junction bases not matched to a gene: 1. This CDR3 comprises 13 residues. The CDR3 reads CASSATSGETQYF. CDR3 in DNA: TGTGCCAGCAGCGCGACTAGCGGGGAGACCCAGTACTTC. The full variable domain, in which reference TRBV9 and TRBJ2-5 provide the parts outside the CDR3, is DSGVTQTPKHLITATGQRVTLRCSPRSGDLSVYWYQQSLDQGLQFLIQYYNGEERAKGNILERFSAQQFPDLHSELNLSSLELGDSALYFCASSATSGETQYFGPGTRLLVL.

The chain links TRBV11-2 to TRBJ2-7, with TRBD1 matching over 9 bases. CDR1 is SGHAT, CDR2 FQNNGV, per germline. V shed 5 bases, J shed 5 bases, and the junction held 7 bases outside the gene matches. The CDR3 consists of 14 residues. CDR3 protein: CASSVTTGGHEQYF. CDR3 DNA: TGTGCCAGCAGCGTAACTACAGGGGGCCACGAGCAGTACTTC.

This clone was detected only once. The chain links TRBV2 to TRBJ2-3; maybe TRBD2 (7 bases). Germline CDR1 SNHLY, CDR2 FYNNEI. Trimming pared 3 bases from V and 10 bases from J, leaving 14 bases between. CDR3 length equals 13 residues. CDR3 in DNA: TGTGCCAGCAGTGACACAATCGGGGGGCCGCAGTATTTT. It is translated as CASSDTIGGPQYF.

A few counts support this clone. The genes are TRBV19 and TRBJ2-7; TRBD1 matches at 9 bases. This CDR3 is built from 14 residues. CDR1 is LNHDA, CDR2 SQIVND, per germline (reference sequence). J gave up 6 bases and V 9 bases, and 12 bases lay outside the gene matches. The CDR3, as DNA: TGTGCCAGCCGACCGGGACAGGGTTTCCCCGAGCAGTACTTC. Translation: CASRPGQGFPEQYF. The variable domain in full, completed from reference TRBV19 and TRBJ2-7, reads DGGITQSPKYLFRKEGQNVTLSCEQNLNHDAMYWYRQDPGQGLRLIYYSQIVNDFQKGDIAEGYSVSREKKESFPLTVTSAQKNPTAFYLCASRPGQGFPEQYFGPGTRLTVT.

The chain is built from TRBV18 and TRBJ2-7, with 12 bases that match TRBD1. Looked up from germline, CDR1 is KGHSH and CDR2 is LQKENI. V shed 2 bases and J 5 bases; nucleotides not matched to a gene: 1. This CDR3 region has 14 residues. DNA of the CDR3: TGTGCCAGCTCACCAGGGACAGGGGGCGACGAGCAGTACTTC. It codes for CASSPGTGGDEQYF.

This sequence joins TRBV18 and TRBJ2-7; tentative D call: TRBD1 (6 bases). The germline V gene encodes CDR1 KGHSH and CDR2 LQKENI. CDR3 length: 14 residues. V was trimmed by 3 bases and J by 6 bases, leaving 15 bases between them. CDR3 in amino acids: CASSPTTGQFEQYF. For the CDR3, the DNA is TGTGCCAGCTCACCCACTACGGGACAATTCGAGCAGTACTTC.

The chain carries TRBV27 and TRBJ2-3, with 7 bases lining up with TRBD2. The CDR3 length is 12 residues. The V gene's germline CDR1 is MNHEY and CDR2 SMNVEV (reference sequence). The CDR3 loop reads CAKQRESDTQYF. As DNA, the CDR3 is TGTGCAAAGCAGCGGGAATCGGATACGCAGTATTTT.

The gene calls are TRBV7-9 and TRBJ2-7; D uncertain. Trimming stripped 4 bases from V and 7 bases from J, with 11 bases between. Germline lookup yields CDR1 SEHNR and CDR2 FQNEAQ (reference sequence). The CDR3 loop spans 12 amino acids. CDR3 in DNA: TGTGCCAGCAGCTCCCGGGTCCATGAGCAGTACTTC. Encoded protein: CASSSRVHEQYF.

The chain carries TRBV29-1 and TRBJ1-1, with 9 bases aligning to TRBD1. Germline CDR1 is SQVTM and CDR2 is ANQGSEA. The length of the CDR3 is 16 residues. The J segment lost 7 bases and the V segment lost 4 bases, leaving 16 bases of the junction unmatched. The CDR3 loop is CSVAGRDRVDQGEAFF. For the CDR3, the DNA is TGCAGCGTTGCCGGTAGGGACAGGGTAGATCAGGGTGAAGCTTTCTTT.

CDR3 in DNA: TGTGCCAGCAGCCAAGATCATCCTTGGCGGGGGACCACCGGGGAGCTGTTTTTT. Protein sequence: CASSQDHPWRGTTGELFF. This sequence joins TRBV4-2 and TRBJ2-2; 7 bases are shared with TRBD2. The CDR3 totals 18 residues. CDR1 LGHNA and CDR2 YNFKEQ come from the germline V gene. V lost 0 bases, J lost 4 bases, and 11 bases stayed unmatched.

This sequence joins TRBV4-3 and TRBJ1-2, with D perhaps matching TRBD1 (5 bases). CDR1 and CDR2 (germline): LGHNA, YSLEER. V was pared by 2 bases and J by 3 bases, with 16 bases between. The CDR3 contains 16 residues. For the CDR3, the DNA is TGCGCCAGCAGCCAACGCGCTCTCAGGGAATACTATGGCTACACCTTC. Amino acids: CASSQRALREYYGYTF.

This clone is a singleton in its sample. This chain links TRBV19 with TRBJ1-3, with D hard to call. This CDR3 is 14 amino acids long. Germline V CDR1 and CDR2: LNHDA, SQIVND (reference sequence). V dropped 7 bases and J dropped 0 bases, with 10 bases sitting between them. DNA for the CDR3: TGTGCCAGTAATAGCGGAAACTCTGGAAACACCATATATTTT. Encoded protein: CASNSGNSGNTIYF.

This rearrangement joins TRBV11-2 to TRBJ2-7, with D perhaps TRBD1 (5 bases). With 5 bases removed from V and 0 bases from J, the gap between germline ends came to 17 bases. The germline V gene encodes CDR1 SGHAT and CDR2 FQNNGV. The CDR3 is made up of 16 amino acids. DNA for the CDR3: TGTGCCAGCAGCCCCCACAGGAGACTGAGCTCCTACGAGCAGTACTTC. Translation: CASSPHRRLSSYEQYF.

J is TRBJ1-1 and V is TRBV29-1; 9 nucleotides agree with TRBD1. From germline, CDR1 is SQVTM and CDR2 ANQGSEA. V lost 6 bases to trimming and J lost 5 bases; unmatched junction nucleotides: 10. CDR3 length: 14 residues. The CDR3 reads CSVTPGQGRTEAFF. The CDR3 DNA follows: TGCAGCGTCACACCGGGACAGGGAAGAACTGAAGCTTTCTTT.

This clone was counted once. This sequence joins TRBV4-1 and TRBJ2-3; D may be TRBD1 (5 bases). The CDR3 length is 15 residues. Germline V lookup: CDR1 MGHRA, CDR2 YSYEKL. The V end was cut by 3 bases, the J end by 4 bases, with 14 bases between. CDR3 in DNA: TGCGCCAGCAGCCACTCGCAGGGTACCGCAGATACGCAGTATTTT. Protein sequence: CASSHSQGTADTQYF.

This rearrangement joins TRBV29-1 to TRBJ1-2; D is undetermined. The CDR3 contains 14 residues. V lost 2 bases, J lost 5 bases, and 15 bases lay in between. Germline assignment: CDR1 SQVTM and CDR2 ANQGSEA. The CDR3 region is CSVESMGRLYGYTF. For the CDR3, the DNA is TGCAGCGTTGAATCTATGGGCCGCCTATATGGCTACACCTTC.

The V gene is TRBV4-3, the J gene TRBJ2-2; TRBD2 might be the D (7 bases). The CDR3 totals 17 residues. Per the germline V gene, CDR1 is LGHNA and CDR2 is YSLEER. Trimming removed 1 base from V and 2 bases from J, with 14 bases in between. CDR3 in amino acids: CASSQGGGGANTGELFF. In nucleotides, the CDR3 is TGCGCCAGCAGCCAAGGGGGAGGGGGGGCAAACACCGGGGAGCTGTTTTTT.

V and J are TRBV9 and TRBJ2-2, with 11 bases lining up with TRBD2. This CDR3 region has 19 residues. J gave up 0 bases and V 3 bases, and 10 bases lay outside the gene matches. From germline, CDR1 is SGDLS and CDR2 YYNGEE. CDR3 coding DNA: TGTGCCAGCAGCGGAACCGGGACTAGCGGTACCGCGAACACCGGGGAGCTGTTTTTT. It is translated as CASSGTGTSGTANTGELFF.

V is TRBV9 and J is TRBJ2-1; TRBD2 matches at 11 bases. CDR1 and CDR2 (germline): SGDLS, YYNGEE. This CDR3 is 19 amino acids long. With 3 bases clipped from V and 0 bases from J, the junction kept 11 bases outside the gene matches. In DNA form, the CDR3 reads TGTGCCAGCAGCGCAGGGCTAGCGGGGGGAAGTAGCTCCTACAATGAGCAGTTCTTC. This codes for CASSAGLAGGSSSYNEQFF.

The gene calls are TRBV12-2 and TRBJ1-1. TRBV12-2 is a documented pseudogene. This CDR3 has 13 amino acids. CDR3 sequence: CASRFYSRAEAFF. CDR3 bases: TGTGCAAGTCGCTTTTATTCTCGGGCTGAAGCTTTCTTT.

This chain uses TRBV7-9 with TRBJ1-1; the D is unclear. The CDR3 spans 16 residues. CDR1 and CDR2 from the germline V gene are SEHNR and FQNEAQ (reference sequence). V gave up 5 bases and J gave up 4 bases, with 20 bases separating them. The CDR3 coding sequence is TGTGCCAGCAGCCCCGAGAGGCACGGGTTGGGCACTGAAGCTTTCTTT. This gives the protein CASSPERHGLGTEAFF.

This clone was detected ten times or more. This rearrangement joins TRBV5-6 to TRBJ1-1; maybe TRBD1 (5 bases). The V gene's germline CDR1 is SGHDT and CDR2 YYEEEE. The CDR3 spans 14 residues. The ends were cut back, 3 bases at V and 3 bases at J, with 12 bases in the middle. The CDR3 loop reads CASSYGTGDTEAFF. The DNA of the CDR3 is TGTGCCAGCAGCTACGGTACGGGGGACACTGAAGCTTTCTTT.